Sequencing of this T cell receptor beta chain was carried out in a study of T cell responses to AZD1222 COVID-19 vaccine. The repertoire was sequenced with immunoSEQ multiplex PCR; TCRdb's copy has only in-frame clones and lacks some. The repertoire consists of about 85,000 clones, with 70% to 90% occurring once and the leading ten covering approximately 7%. Trimming left V 9 bases short and J 5 bases short, with 13 bases between. CDR1 is LNHDA, CDR2 SQIVND, per germline (reference sequence). The CDR3 runs to 12 residues. Concerning this clone: The antigen is undetermined.

Study-level results: Along spike, vaccine-associated CD4 TCRs were found throughout, with dominance at 160-218 and 743-854. An increase in Spike-specific TCR breadth and depth was observed after two AZD1222 doses. There were mostly white British donors and more females than males, and clonal diversity was possibly underestimated.

This sequence joins TRBV19 and TRBJ1-2; unclear D gene. The TCR originated in an adult in good health. Source: peripheral blood, taken on day 0 of AZD1222 vaccination. Here the CDR3 reads CASAGVQYGYTF. The CDR3 region has the DNA TGTGCCAGCGCGGGAGTGCAATATGGCTACACCTTC.